This T cell receptor (beta chain) was obtained from a study of cytomegalovirus exposure and HLA in healthy donors. Study as a whole: A previous analysis identified 100 million or so unique TCR beta sequences derived from 180 million or so T cells.

Overall study results and limits: There were around 160 TCR beta chains listed as cytomegalovirus-associated. Using a false discovery rate of 0.05, a later analysis showed that 16,000 or so TCR beta sequences were associated with HLA alleles. TCR beta V segments were, for the most part, productive about 87% or about 30% of the time in an earlier analysis.

Trimming removed 3 bases at V and 3 bases at J, with 9 bases between. Germline CDR1 and CDR2: MDHEN and SYDVKM. This CDR3 spans 13 amino acids. This clone occurred once. The antigen remains unidentified. This PCR relied on a set of 60 Vbeta primers and 13 Jbeta primers. Some clones are missing from TCRdb's copy, which holds only in-frame ones; the method was immunoSEQ multiplex PCR. The repertoire has roughly 160,000 clones, 81% of them found once; the top ten carry less than 15%. The sequenced material came from PBMCs. This clonotype was obtained from a woman aged 50 to 65 in good health and CMV-seronegative. V gene TRBV28 combines with J gene TRBJ2-7, with D possibly being TRBD2 (5 bases). CDR3: CASSFGLHYEQYF. CDR3 nucleotides: TGTGCCAGCAGTTTCGGACTTCACTACGAGCAGTACTTC.